This T cell receptor beta chain is from a study of blood T cell repertoires in COVID-19. Overall study: T cells, B-cell-depleted T cells, or PBMCs provided the cDNA or gDNA that served as material.

Source study methods: The assay estimated nucleated cells by amplifying reference gene primers. Profiled with immunoSEQ multiplex PCR; TCRdb holds only in-frame clones, not every one. Clonal size and the V and J genes are those of that table, whereas D and trimming came from the DNA. Of 110,000 or so clones in the sample, around 85% were seen once. Trimming at V came to 3 bases and at J to 7 bases, leaving 2 bases not matched to a gene. The CDR3 contains 13 residues. This chain links TRBV12-3 or TRBV12-4 with TRBJ2-1, with 8 bases matching TRBD2. The sample consisted of peripheral blood. The sequence was obtained from a human donor in a cohort sampled during active COVID-19. CDR3 in amino acids: CASSLKRGNEQFF. DNA of the CDR3: TGTGCCAGCAGTTTGAAGCGGGGGAATGAGCAGTTCTTC.